The 5 T cell receptor beta chains below were found in one sample sequenced in a study of cytomegalovirus exposure and HLA in healthy donors. The PCR employed 60 Vbeta primers together with 13 Jbeta primers. Assay: immunoSEQ multiplex PCR; the TCRdb copy retains only in-frame clones and omits some. The data contain about 80,000 clones, more than 60% of them singletons. Material for sequencing was PBMCs. The receptors come from a human donor in good health.

The rearrangement uses TRBV2 and TRBJ1-2; the D is unclear. Germline V gives CDR1 SNHLY, CDR2 FYNNEI. V gave up 7 bases and J gave up 0 bases, with 12 bases separating them. There are 14 residues in the CDR3. CDR3: CASTSGLTNYGYTF. DNA of the CDR3: TGTGCCAGCACGTCAGGACTGACTAACTATGGCTACACCTTC.

This rearrangement joins TRBV6-5 to TRBJ1-2, with 7 bases matching TRBD1. V shed 5 bases, J shed 5 bases, and the junction held 2 bases outside the gene matches. The germline V gene encodes CDR1 MNHEY and CDR2 SVGAGI. There are 12 residues in the CDR3. In DNA, the CDR3 is TGTGCCAGCAGTGCACAGGGGTATGGCTACACCTTC. Residues: CASSAQGYGYTF.

This chain links TRBV27 with TRBJ2-3, with D unresolved. The V end was cut by 4 bases, the J end by 2 bases, with 7 bases between. This CDR3 contains 13 residues. CDR1 is MNHEY and CDR2 is SMNVEV in the germline V gene (reference sequence). In nucleotides, the CDR3 is TGTGCCAGCAGTTCACAGAACACAGATACGCAGTATTTT. Protein sequence: CASSSQNTDTQYF.

There are a few counts of this clone. The chain carries TRBV15 and TRBJ1-5; D gene uncertain. The CDR3 is 13 residues long. Looked up from germline, CDR1 is LNHNV and CDR2 is YYDKDF (reference sequence). V was pared by 0 bases and J by 7 bases, with 7 bases between. The CDR3 sequence: CATSRDSEQPQHF. Here the CDR3 DNA reads TGTGCCACCAGCAGAGATAGTGAGCAGCCCCAGCATTTT. The entire variable domain, with the rest obtained from reference TRBV15 and TRBJ1-5, is as follows: DAMVIQNPRYQVTQFGKPVTLSCSQTLNHNVMYWYQQKSSQAPKLLFHYYDKDFNNEADTPDNFQSRRPNTSFCFLDIRSPGLGDTAMYLCATSRDSEQPQHFGDGTRLSIL.

The chain is built from TRBV10-2 and TRBJ2-7; D possibly corresponds to TRBD1 (6 bases). The CDR3 runs to 14 residues. The V end lost 2 bases, the J end lost 0 bases, and 8 bases lay between the germline ends. CDR1 and CDR2 (germline): WSHSY, SAAADI. CDR3 in DNA: TGCGCCAGCAGTGAGACAGGGATCTCCTACGAGCAGTACTTC. Its translation: CASSETGISYEQYF.